The subject of this entry is one TCR beta chain. The sample is drawn from a study of control samples from healthy donors and cancer patients. Germline lookup yields CDR1 LGHDT and CDR2 YNNKEL (reference sequence). After removal of 4 bases from V and 2 bases from J, the junction contained 20 bases not matched to a gene. This CDR3 contains 21 residues. Here immunoSEQ multiplex PCR was the method, and the copy in TCRdb shows in-frame clones only, minus some. The profile covers approximately 110,000 clones, with approximately 90% appearing a single time and less than 9.5% taken by the ten largest. Sequencing was carried out using blood. The TCR originated in a woman aged 18-35 years in good health. V usage is TRBV3-1 (or the pseudogene TRBV3-2) and J usage is TRBJ2-1; TRBD2 aligns across 10 bases. The CDR3 region has the DNA TGTGCCAGCAGCCGCCTCAGACAGGGATCCGGGACTAGCGTACCCTACAATGAGCAGTTCTTC. Its protein product is CASSRLRQGSGTSVPYNEQFF.